Below are 27 T cell receptor beta chains sequenced from a single sample in a study of blood T cell repertoires in COVID-19. Profiling relied on immunoSEQ multiplex PCR, and the TCRdb table lists in-frame clones only, not all of them. This sample has tens of thousands of clones, with roughly 71% found just once. Sequenced material: peripheral blood. The receptors shown here come from a human donor in a cohort sampled during active COVID-19.

The V gene is TRBV19, the J gene TRBJ2-7; the D gene is possibly TRBD1 (8 bases). V gave up 10 bases and J gave up 0 bases, with 25 bases separating them. CDR3 length equals 17 residues. Germline V gene data show CDR1 as LNHDA and CDR2 as SQIVND (reference sequence). The chain's CDR3 is CANSLRTGRVSSYEQYF. The CDR3 DNA reads as TGTGCCAATTCACTACGGACAGGGAGGGTGAGCTCCTACGAGCAGTACTTC. The whole variable domain, remainder taken from reference TRBV19 and TRBJ2-7, is DGGITQSPKYLFRKEGQNVTLSCEQNLNHDAMYWYRQDPGQGLRLIYYSQIVNDFQKGDIAEGYSVSREKKESFPLTVTSAQKNPTAFYLCANSLRTGRVSSYEQYFGPGTRLTVT.

The chain recombines TRBV29-1 with TRBJ2-1; the match to TRBD2 covers 10 bases. The germline CDR1 and CDR2 sequences are SQVTM and ANQGSEA. V trimming: 5 bases; J trimming: 3 bases; junction bases outside the gene matches: 4. CDR3 size: 14 residues. The CDR3 sequence: CSVLAGVGYNEQFF. The CDR3 bases are TGCAGCGTTCTAGCGGGAGTCGGCTACAATGAGCAGTTCTTC.

The V gene is TRBV5-1, the J gene TRBJ2-1, with 13 bases identical to TRBD2. This CDR3 contains 18 residues. The ends lost 7 bases at V and 9 bases at J; junction bases unmatched: 19. Germline V gene sequence: CDR1 SGHRS, CDR2 YFSETQ. The CDR3 DNA is TGCGCCAGCTTCCCAGGGACTAGCGGGACCCTTGCCATCGGTGAGCAGTTCTTC. This codes for CASFPGTSGTLAIGEQFF.

The chain employs TRBV7-2 and TRBJ2-3; no definite D call. The CDR3 is 13 residues long. V lost 4 bases and J lost 4, with 9 bases in between. In germline, CDR1 is SGHTA, CDR2 FQGNSA. CDR3 protein: CASSSTAADTQYF. CDR3 nucleotides: TGTGCCAGCAGCTCTACGGCGGCAGATACGCAGTATTTT.

The chain uses TRBV5-1 and TRBJ2-3, with D perhaps TRBD2 (5 bases). The germline gives CDR1 SGHRS, CDR2 YFSETQ. This CDR3 has 14 amino acids. Between the trimmed V and J ends, which lost 0 bases and 4 bases, there was a span of 9 bases. In nucleotides, the CDR3 is TGCGCCAGCAGCTTGGTACGGGGTGCAGATACGCAGTATTTT. This encodes CASSLVRGADTQYF.

This chain uses TRBV12-3 or TRBV12-4 with TRBJ1-3; D gene unclear. V lost 1 base and J 6 bases, leaving 7 bases between the germline ends. The CDR3 runs 13 residues. CDR3 coding DNA: TGTGCCAGCAGTTTAGGCCAGATAAACACCATATATTTT. Its protein is CASSLGQINTIYF.

This clone is a singleton in its sample. V gene TRBV3-1 (or the pseudogene TRBV3-2) combines with J gene TRBJ1-5; 8 nucleotides align to TRBD1. The CDR3 totals 13 residues. With 5 bases clipped from V and 6 bases from J, the junction kept 3 bases outside the gene matches. Per germline, CDR1 LGHDT and CDR2 YNNKEL (reference sequence). The CDR3 nucleotides read TGTGCCAGCAGCGGACAGGGTGGTCAGCCCCAGCATTTT. This encodes CASSGQGGQPQHF.

The V call is TRBV2, the J call TRBJ2-1, with TRBD1 identical over 9 bases. V dropped 5 bases and J dropped 2; count of bases not matched to a gene: 7. The CDR3 loop spans 16 amino acids. Germline CDR1 reads SNHLY; CDR2 reads FYNNEI. CDR3 sequence reads: CASSTRTGEAYNEQFF. The DNA for the CDR3 is TGTGCCAGCAGTACCCGGACAGGGGAAGCCTACAATGAGCAGTTCTTC.

This chain uses TRBV7-2 with TRBJ1-5; D is undetermined. Germline V gene sequence: CDR1 SGHTA, CDR2 FQGNSA. Trimming removed 5 bases at V and 4 bases at J, with 9 bases between. CDR3 length: 13 amino acids. CDR3 loop: CASSLGRNQPQHF. In DNA form, the CDR3 reads TGTGCCAGCAGCCTCGGGAGGAATCAGCCCCAGCATTTT.

This clone was detected ten times or more. V gene TRBV18 combines with J gene TRBJ2-7; perhaps TRBD1 as D (6 bases). CDR1 KGHSH and CDR2 LQKENI come from the germline V gene. The CDR3 runs 14 residues. V lost 3 bases, J lost 1 base, and 10 bases lay in between. The CDR3 DNA is TGTGCCAGCTCACCTACAGGGATTTCCTACGAGCAGTACTTC. It yields the protein CASSPTGISYEQYF.

This clone was counted a single time. A junction end diverges from the germline sequence, so it may reflect a read error. The same CDR3 can be traced to other DNA sequences in this sample. The rearrangement joins TRBV28 to TRBJ2-7; 7 bases are a match to TRBD1. This CDR3 is 14 amino acids long. The V gene's germline CDR1 is MDHEN and CDR2 SYDVKM. Here the CDR3 reads CASSFTDRSYEQYF. Here the CDR3 DNA reads TGTGCCAGCAGTTTCACGGACAGGTCCTACGAGCAGTATTTC.

This clone was found once. V is TRBV14 and J is TRBJ2-7; D is possibly TRBD2 (6 bases). Trimming took off 1 base at V and 5 bases at J, with 12 bases between the two ends. The CDR3 is 14 residues long. Germline CDR1 SGHDN, CDR2 FVKESK. The CDR3 bases are TGTGCCAGCAGCCAAGGGCTAGCGACCAACGAGCAGTACTTC. Protein: CASSQGLATNEQYF.

This chain joins TRBV13 and TRBJ1-4; no clear D gene. Trimming removed 11 bases from V and 3 bases from J, with 13 bases in between. There are 13 residues in the CDR3. Germline-derived CDR1 and CDR2 are PRHDT and FYEKMQ (reference sequence). For the CDR3, the DNA is TGTGCCTCCTCGGGTGAGGCTAATGAAAAACTGTTTTTT. As protein: CASSGEANEKLFF. The full variable domain, completed using reference TRBV13 and TRBJ1-4, is AAGVIQSPRHLIKEKRETATLKCYPIPRHDTVYWYQQGPGQDPQFLISFYEKMQSDKGSIPDRFSAQQFSDYHSELNMSSLELGDSALYFCASSGEANEKLFFGSGTQLSVL.

The genes are TRBV5-4 and TRBJ2-7; 11 bases map to TRBD1. Germline CDR1 reads SGHNT; CDR2 reads YYREEE (reference sequence). The CDR3 has 15 amino acids. Trimming at V came to 4 bases and at J to 9 bases, leaving 12 bases not matched to a gene. The CDR3 loop is CASSLVGQGGRAQYF. The CDR3 DNA reads as TGTGCCAGCAGCCTGGTGGGACAGGGGGGTAGGGCGCAGTACTTC.

This clone was counted a few times. The rearrangement uses TRBV28 and TRBJ1-6, with 11 bases matching TRBD1. V shed 5 bases, J shed 9 bases, and the junction held 15 bases outside the gene matches. This CDR3 has 18 amino acids. Per germline, CDR1 MDHEN and CDR2 SYDVKM. CDR3 DNA sequence: TGTGCCAGCAGTCTTACGGGACAGGGGGGCCGACGTAGTTCACCCCTCCACTTT. Encoded protein: CASSLTGQGGRRSSPLHF.

The genes are TRBV7-2 and TRBJ2-5; a weak D match, TRBD1 (6 bases). CDR3 length: 14 residues. V lost 4 bases to trimming and J lost 4 bases, with 13 bases between them. Germline V gene data show CDR1 as SGHTA and CDR2 as FQGNSA. The CDR3 DNA is TGTGCCAGCAGCTCGCAGGGGAGCGGAGAGACCCAGTACTTC. Amino acids: CASSSQGSGETQYF.

The gene calls are TRBV6-6 and TRBJ1-3; unclear D gene. V was pared by 7 bases and J by 1 base, with 11 bases between. CDR1 and CDR2 from the germline V gene are MNHNY and SVGAGI (reference sequence). The CDR3 sequence is 14 residues long. DNA of the CDR3: TGTGCCAGCATCCCGGGGAGATCTGGAAACACCATATATTTT. Residues: CASIPGRSGNTIYF.

J is TRBJ2-3 and V is TRBV30; D gene ambiguous. Germline CDR1 GTSNPN, CDR2 SVGIG (reference sequence). The V end lost 2 bases, the J end lost 1 base, and 16 bases lay between the germline ends. The CDR3 is 16 amino acids. The DNA for the CDR3 is TGTGCCTGGAGTTCGGCAGCGAATCTTGGCACAGATACGCAGTATTTT. Translation gives CAWSSAANLGTDTQYF. Based on the CDR3 plus reference TRBV30 and TRBJ2-3, the full variable domain is SQTIHQWPATLVQPVGSPLSLECTVEGTSNPNLYWYRQAAGRGLQLLFYSVGIGQISSEVPQNLSASRPQDRQFILSSKKLLLSDSGFYLCAWSSAANLGTDTQYFGPGTRLTVL.

This clone showed up many times. The rearrangement uses TRBV5-1 and TRBJ2-7; 8 bases agree with TRBD1. CDR3 size: 14 residues. Germline CDR1 and CDR2: SGHRS and YFSETQ. V lost 4 bases and J lost 5; bases outside the gene matches: 8. CDR3 loop: CASSAPQGVDEQYF. The DNA for the CDR3 is TGCGCCAGCAGCGCCCCACAGGGGGTGGACGAGCAGTACTTC.

This clone has more than one count but fewer than ten. The CDR3 here is CASSQERPGGRYGYTF. CDR3 bases: TGTGCCAGCAGCCAAGAAAGGCCAGGGGGCAGGTACGGCTACACCTTC. The V call is TRBV3-1 (or the pseudogene TRBV3-2), the J call TRBJ1-2; 8 positions match TRBD1. The CDR3 consists of 16 residues. Germline V gene sequence: CDR1 LGHDT, CDR2 YNNKEL (reference sequence). The junction had 11 bases not matched to a gene; V was cut back by 0 bases and J by 8 bases.

The V gene is TRBV7-9, the J gene TRBJ1-5; 8 nucleotides agree with TRBD1. Germline CDR1 and CDR2: SEHNR and FQNEAQ (reference sequence). This CDR3 region has 16 residues. V shed 1 base, J shed 4 bases, and the junction held 6 bases outside the gene matches. The CDR3 nucleotides are TGTGCCAGCAGCTTAGTAGACAGGGGTGTTAATCAGCCCCAGCATTTT. Amino acid sequence: CASSLVDRGVNQPQHF.

V usage is TRBV5-1 and J usage is TRBJ1-1; D is ambiguous. CDR1 and CDR2 from the germline V gene are SGHRS and YFSETQ. This CDR3 is 14 amino acids long. The V end was cut by 2 bases, the J end by 1 base, with 9 bases between. This chain's CDR3 is CASSLTRPNTEAFF. The DNA for the CDR3 is TGCGCCAGCAGCTTAACGCGGCCGAACACTGAAGCTTTCTTT.

CDR3 sequence (DNA): TGCGCCAGCAGTGAGCGGGGGACAGGGGGCTCTAGGGAAGCTTTCTTT. This codes for CASSERGTGGSREAFF. The gene calls are TRBV10-2 and TRBJ1-1; TRBD1 agrees at 12 bases. From germline, CDR1 is WSHSY and CDR2 SAAADI. The CDR3 is 16 amino acids. The ends lost 2 bases at V and 8 bases at J; junction bases unmatched: 9.

The V gene is TRBV3-1 (or the pseudogene TRBV3-2), the J gene TRBJ2-1; the match to TRBD1 covers 10 bases. Trimming cost V 4 bases and J 2 bases; bases outside gene matches: 5. Germline CDR1 and CDR2: LGHDT and YNNKEL (reference sequence). The CDR3 loop spans 16 amino acids. Here the CDR3 DNA reads TGTGCCAGCAGCCCTACCGGGACAGGGGCCTACAATGAGCAGTTCTTC. It yields the protein CASSPTGTGAYNEQFF.

V gene TRBV25-1 combines with J gene TRBJ2-2; no definite D call. Germline assignment: CDR1 MGHDK and CDR2 SYGVNS. The ends were cut back, 5 bases at V and 4 bases at J, with 5 bases in the middle. The CDR3 sequence is 12 residues long. The CDR3 DNA reads TGTGCCAGCAGTCGGAGCACCGGGGAGCTGTTTTTT. Residues: CASSRSTGELFF. Complete variable domain (other parts from reference TRBV25-1 and TRBJ2-2): EADIYQTPRYLVIGTGKKITLECSQTMGHDKMYWYQQDPGMELHLIHYSYGVNSTEKGDLSSESTVSRIRTEHFPLTLESARPSHTSQYLCASSRSTGELFFGEGSRLTVL.

For the CDR3, the DNA is TGTGCCAGCAGCCAAAGGGAGCGGGGGGGCGGGCAGTACTTC. Protein: CASSQRERGGGQYF. This chain links TRBV13 with TRBJ2-7; 10 bases are shared with TRBD2. The length of the CDR3 is 14 residues. Germline V gene data show CDR1 as PRHDT and CDR2 as FYEKMQ (reference sequence). Unmatched junction bases numbered 10, after V lost 5 bases and J lost 9 bases.

This rearrangement joins TRBV11-2 to TRBJ2-4, with D possibly matching TRBD2 (5 bases). The CDR3 has 13 amino acids. CDR1 and CDR2 (germline): SGHAT, FQNNGV. Between the trimmed V and J ends, which lost 1 base and 6 bases, there was a span of 7 bases. CDR3 in amino acids: CASSLGRTNIQYF. CDR3 nucleotides: TGTGCCAGCAGCTTAGGGAGGACAAACATTCAGTACTTC. Full variable domain (missing parts from reference TRBV11-2 and TRBJ2-4): EAGVAQSPRYKIIEKRQSVAFWCNPISGHATLYWYQQILGQGPKLLIQFQNNGVVDDSQLPKDRFSAERLKGVDSTLKIQPAKLEDSAVYLCASSLGRTNIQYFGAGTRLSVL.